The clone carrying this T cell receptor beta chain was seen only a few times. Its antigen is still unknown. This sample stems from a study of OX40 agonist ivuxolimab in advanced cancers. Study-level information: A mean age of about 56 years, range about 20 to 85, was recorded, and around 85% were male.

Produced via immunoSEQ multiplex PCR; TCRdb's table is partial and in-frame only. The profile shows around 39,000 clones, roughly three quarters of them singletons. Study-wide results and caveats: There were, on average, more expanded clones in CD8+ T cells than in CD4+.

The CDR3 totals 14 residues. V was pared by 8 bases and J by 2 bases, with 15 bases between. The germline CDR1 and CDR2 sequences are MRHNA and SNTAGT. Sample: CD4+ or CD8+ T cells sorted from blood, taken in a trial of the OX40 agonist ivuxolimab. This sequence originates from an adult with an advanced solid tumor such as melanoma, head and neck, liver or kidney cancer. The chain recombines TRBV6-4 with TRBJ2-5; the D call may be TRBD1 or TRBD2 (5 bases each). CDR3: CASDRGYYQETQYF. The CDR3 bases are TGTGCCAGCGACCGGGGCTATTATCAAGAGACCCAGTACTTC.